These T cell receptor beta chains were read from a single sample in a study of Graves' ophthalmopathy and Graves' hyperthyroidism. One entry per CDR3 protein, called by TCRdb with MiXCR from the multiplex PCR reads. This sample has hundreds of thousands of distinct CDR3 sequences, with under 25% found just once. Material: peripheral blood. The receptors stem from a woman younger than 30 with stable Graves' hyperthyroidism. Both conserved end residues are part of each CDR3. A D gene is named only where the DNA matches it firmly. Clone size is not always given. Where it is, it says once, few, many or a class for expanded clones.

TRBD1,many,TRBV27,TRBJ2-5,TGTGCCAGCAGTTTATGGTGGGACAGCCAGACCCAGTACTTC,CASSLWWDSQTQYF
.,many,TRBV10-2,TRBJ1-2,TGCGCCAGCAGTGCGAGCAGAAGAGGCTATGGCTACACCTTC,CASSASRRGYGYTF
.,many,TRBV20-1,TRBJ2-4,TGCAGTGCTAGAGATCTGGGCCTAAACATTCAGTACTTC,CSARDLGLNIQYF
.,many,TRBV7-9,TRBJ1-1,TGTGCCAGCACCGCGGGGGGGAACACTGAAGCTTTCTTT,CASTAGGNTEAFF
TRBD1,many,TRBV7-2,TRBJ1-1,TGTGCCAGCAGGTTGACAGGGTTTGCCACTGAAGCTTTCTTT,CASRLTGFATEAFF
.,.,TRBV4-2,TRBJ2-7,TGTGCCAGCAGCCAAGATAAGGGCCATTCGCTTTCCTACGAGCAGTACTTC,CASSQDKGHSLSYEQYF
TRBD2,many,TRBV12-3/TRBV12-4,TRBJ2-7,TGTGCCAGCAGTTTGGGACTAAGAGAGCAGTACTTC,CASSLGLREQYF
TRBD1,.,TRBV27,TRBJ1-5,TGTGCCAGCAGTGTAACAGGGGGGTATCAGCCCCAGCATTTT,CASSVTGGYQPQHF
.,.,TRBV15,TRBJ2-7,TGTGCCACCAGCAGAGGTAGCGACGAGCAGTACTTC,CATSRGSDEQYF
.,many,TRBV10-3,TRBJ2-5,TGTGCCATCAGTGAGTCGGGCAGAAAAGAGACCCAGTACTTC,CAISESGRKETQYF
TRBD1,.,TRBV5-1,TRBJ1-2,TGCGCCAGCAGCTTGGCCCGACAGGGCGGCTACACCTTC,CASSLARQGGYTF
.,many,TRBV28,TRBJ1-2,TGTGCCAGCAGTCCTACAACAGGTTACTATGGCTACACCTTC,CASSPTTGYYGYTF
.,few,TRBV10-1,TRBJ1-5,TGCGCCAGCATCAAGTGGGCCAGGACTAATCAGCCCCAGCATTTT,CASIKWARTNQPQHF
.,.,TRBV15,TRBJ1-5,TGTGCCACCAGCAGACAAGGAGGGAGGTATCAGCCCCAGCATTTT,CATSRQGGRYQPQHF
TRBD1,many,TRBV4-1,TRBJ2-5,TGCGCCAGCAGCCAGACAGGGAGTAAAGAGACCCAGTACTTC,CASSQTGSKETQYF
.,many,TRBV12-3/TRBV12-4,TRBJ2-5,TGTGCCAGCAGTCCGGGGTGGGAGACCCAGTACTTC,CASSPGWETQYF
.,few,TRBV7-3,TRBJ2-3,TGTGCCAGCAGCTTAGTAACTCTCACAGATACGCAGTATTTT,CASSLVTLTDTQYF